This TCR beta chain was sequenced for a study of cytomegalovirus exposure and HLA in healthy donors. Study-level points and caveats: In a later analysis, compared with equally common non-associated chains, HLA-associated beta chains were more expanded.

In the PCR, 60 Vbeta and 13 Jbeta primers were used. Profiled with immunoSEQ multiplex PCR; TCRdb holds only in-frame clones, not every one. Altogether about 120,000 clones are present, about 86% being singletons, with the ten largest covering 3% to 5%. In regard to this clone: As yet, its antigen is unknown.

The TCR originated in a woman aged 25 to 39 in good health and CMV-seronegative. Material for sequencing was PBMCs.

The CDR3 here is CASSLGRAGRTDTQYF. CDR3 coding DNA: TGCGCCAGCAGCTTGGGCCGGGCAGGGCGCACAGATACGCAGTATTTT. The genes are TRBV5-1 and TRBJ2-3, with D maybe TRBD1 (5 bases). The germline gives CDR1 SGHRS, CDR2 YFSETQ. The V end lost 0 bases, the J end lost 1 base, and 12 bases lay between the germline ends. The CDR3 is 16 residues long.